The subject of this entry is one T cell receptor (beta chain). These data are taken from a study of blood T cell repertoires in COVID-19. The wider study: COVID-19 samples collected from the United States, Italy and Spain covered acute and convalescent phases.

Germline CDR1 reads MNHNS; CDR2 reads SASEGT. CDR3 length: 16 amino acids. J was trimmed by 2 bases and V by 3 bases; bases with no gene match: 8. Sequenced by immunoSEQ multiplex PCR; TCRdb stores in-frame clones only, minus some. The sample includes 100,000 to 150,000 clones, about 85% seen only once; the top ten take about an eighth. Sequencing was done on a sample of peripheral blood. The TCR comes from a man aged 55-75 years with acute or convalescent COVID-19. The chain carries TRBV6-1 and TRBJ2-7, with 9 positions matching TRBD1. DNA for the CDR3: TGTGCCAGCAGTGATGAGACAGGGGGAACCCCCTACGAGCAGTACTTC. It encodes CASSDETGGTPYEQYF.